This T cell receptor beta chain originates from a study of CD8+CD57+ T cells in acquired aplastic anemia. Across the study: Isolated CD4+ and CD8+ cells, once sorted, yielded DNA averaging roughly 3.2 ug.

Overall study results and limits: No significant difference in CD8+ Simpson's diversity was found between patients and controls. Both patients and controls carried the same twenty-nine CD8+ CDR3 sequences.

The CDR3 extends over 13 amino acids. The V and J ends lost 3 bases and 1 base, in that order; junction bases with no gene match: 3. Germline-derived CDR1 and CDR2 are DFQATT and SNEGSKA (reference sequence). Genomic DNA templated the TCR beta VDJ and CDR3 profiling. TCRdb re-derived calls from the reads in MiXCR, one entry per CDR3 protein. The sample yields about 160,000 distinct CDR3 sequences, approximately 43% seen once. A word on this clonotype: What it binds is unknown.

This TCR was sampled from a human donor in good health. The chain uses TRBV20-1 and TRBJ2-7; 7 bases line up with TRBD2. The sample taken for sequencing was sorted CD4+, CD8+, or CD8+CD57+ T cells (not recorded which) from PBMCs. The CDR3 reads CSASSSGSYEQYF. The CDR3 nucleotides read TGCAGTGCTAGTAGTAGCGGGTCCTACGAGCAGTACTTC.